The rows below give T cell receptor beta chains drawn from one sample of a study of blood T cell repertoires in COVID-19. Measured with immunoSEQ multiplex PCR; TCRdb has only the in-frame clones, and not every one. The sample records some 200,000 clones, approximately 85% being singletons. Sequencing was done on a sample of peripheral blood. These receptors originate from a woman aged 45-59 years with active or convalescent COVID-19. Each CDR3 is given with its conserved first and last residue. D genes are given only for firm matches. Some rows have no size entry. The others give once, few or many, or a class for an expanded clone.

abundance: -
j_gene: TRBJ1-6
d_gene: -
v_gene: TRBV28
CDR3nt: TGTGCCAGCAGCCTACGCGGGACTTATAATTCACCCCTCCACTTT
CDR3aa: CASSLRGTYNSPLHF

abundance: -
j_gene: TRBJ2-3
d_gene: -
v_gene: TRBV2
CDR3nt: TGTGCCAGCAGTGAAAACCCAGGGTCGGCGCAGTATTTT
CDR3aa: CASSENPGSAQYF

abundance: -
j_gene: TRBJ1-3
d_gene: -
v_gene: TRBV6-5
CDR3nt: TGTGCCAGCAGCCGTGCGGGGGCAAGTGGAAACACCATATATTTT
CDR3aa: CASSRAGASGNTIYF

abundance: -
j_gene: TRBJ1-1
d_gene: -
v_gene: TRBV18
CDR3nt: TGTGCCAGCTCAAAGGTGGAGGACACTGAAGCTTTCTTT
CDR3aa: CASSKVEDTEAFF

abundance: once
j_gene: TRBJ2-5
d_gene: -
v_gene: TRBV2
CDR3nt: TGTGCCAGCAGTGATCAGATCCAAGAGACCCAGTACTTC
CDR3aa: CASSDQIQETQYF

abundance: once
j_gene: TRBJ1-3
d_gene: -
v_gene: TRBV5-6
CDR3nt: TGTGCCAGCGGGGGCGTAGCTGGAAACACCATATATTTT
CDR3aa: CASGGVAGNTIYF

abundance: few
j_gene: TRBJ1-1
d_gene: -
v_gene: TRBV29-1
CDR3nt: TGCAGCGTTCTCGGGGACATGAACACTGAAGCTTTCTTT
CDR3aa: CSVLGDMNTEAFF

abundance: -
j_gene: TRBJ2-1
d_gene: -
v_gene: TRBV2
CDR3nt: TGTGCCAGCAGCCTGACTAGTAACAATTACAATGAGCAGTTCTTC
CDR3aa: CASSLTSNNYNEQFF

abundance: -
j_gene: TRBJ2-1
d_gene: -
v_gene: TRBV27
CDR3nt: TGTGCCAGCGTGTCCGGCGGGCTCTACAATGAGCAGTTCTTC
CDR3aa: CASVSGGLYNEQFF

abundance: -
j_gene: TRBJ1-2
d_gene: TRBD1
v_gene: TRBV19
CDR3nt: TGTGCCAGTAGTATTTGGACAGGGGGCGAGGACTATGGCTACACCTTC
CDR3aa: CASSIWTGGEDYGYTF

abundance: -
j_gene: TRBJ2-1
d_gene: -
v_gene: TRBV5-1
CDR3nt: TGCGCCAGCAGCGCAGGGGGGACTTACAATGAGCAGTTCTTC
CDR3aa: CASSAGGTYNEQFF

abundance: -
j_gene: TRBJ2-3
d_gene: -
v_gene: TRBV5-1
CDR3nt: TGCGCCAGCAGCTCGGGGGACAGCACAGATACGCAGTATTTT
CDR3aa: CASSSGDSTDTQYF

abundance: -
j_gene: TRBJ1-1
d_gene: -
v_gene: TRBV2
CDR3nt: TGTGCCACGGCCCCCACCGGCGGGCTTAACACTGAAGCTTTCTTT
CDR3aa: CATAPTGGLNTEAFF

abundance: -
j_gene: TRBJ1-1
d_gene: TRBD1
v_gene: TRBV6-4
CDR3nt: TGTGCCAGCAGGACAGGGGGCACGAACACTGAAGCTTTCTTT
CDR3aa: CASRTGGTNTEAFF

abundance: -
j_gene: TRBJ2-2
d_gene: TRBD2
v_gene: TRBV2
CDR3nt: TGTGCCAGCAGTGCGACTAGCGGGGTAACCGGGGAGCTGTTTTTT
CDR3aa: CASSATSGVTGELFF

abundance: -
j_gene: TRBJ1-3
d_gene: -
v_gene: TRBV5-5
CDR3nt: TGTGCCAGCGGTAGGGGGAACGGAAACACCATATATTTT
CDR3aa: CASGRGNGNTIYF

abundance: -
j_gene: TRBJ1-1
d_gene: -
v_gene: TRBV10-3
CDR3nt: TGTGCCATCAGTGAGCCTTTGAACACTGAAGCTTTCTTT
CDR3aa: CAISEPLNTEAFF

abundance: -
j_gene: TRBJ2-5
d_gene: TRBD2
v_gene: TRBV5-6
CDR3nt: TGTGCCAGCAGCCTAAGGTTGGGGCTAGCGGGAGGTTGGGAGACCCAGTACTTC
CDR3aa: CASSLRLGLAGGWETQYF

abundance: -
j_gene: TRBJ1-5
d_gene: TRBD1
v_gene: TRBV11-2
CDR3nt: TGTGCCACCATGGCAGGGGGCCACGGGTTTGAAAGTAGCAATCAGCCCCAGCATTTT
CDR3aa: CATMAGGHGFESSNQPQHF

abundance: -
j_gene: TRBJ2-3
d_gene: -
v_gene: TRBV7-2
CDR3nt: TGTGCCAGCAGAACGAGGGACACCCGGGCAGATACGCAGTATTTT
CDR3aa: CASRTRDTRADTQYF

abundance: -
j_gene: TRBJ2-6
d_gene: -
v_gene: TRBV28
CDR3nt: TGTGCCAGCATCCCGGGGGTCTCTGGGGCCAACGTCCTGACTTTC
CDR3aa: CASIPGVSGANVLTF

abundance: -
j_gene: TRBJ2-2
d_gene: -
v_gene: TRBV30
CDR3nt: TGTGCCTGGAGAGAGCTAGCCGGGGAGCTGTTTTTT
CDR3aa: CAWRELAGELFF

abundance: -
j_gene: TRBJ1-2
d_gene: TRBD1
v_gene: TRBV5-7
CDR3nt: TGTGCCAGCAGCTTGGGCGGACAGGGGAATGGCTACACCTTC
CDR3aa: CASSLGGQGNGYTF

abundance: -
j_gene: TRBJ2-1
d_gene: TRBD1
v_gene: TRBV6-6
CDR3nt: TGTGCCAGCAGTCCCCAGGGACAGGGGGCAGATGAGCAGTTCTTC
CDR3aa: CASSPQGQGADEQFF

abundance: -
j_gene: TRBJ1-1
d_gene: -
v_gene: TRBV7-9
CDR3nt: TGTGCCAGCAGCCCATCGACAGGTGCGGCATCTGAAGCTTTCTTT
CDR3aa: CASSPSTGAASEAFF

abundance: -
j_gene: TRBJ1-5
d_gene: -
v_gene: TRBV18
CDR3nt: TGTGCCAGCTCACCAACGGGGGGCGGTCAGCCCCAGCATTTT
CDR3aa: CASSPTGGGQPQHF

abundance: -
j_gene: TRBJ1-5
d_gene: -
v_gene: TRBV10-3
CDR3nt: TGTGCCATCAGTGAGTCGGGGCGGAATCAGCCCCAGCATTTT
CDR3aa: CAISESGRNQPQHF

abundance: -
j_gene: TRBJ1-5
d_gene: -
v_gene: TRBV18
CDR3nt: TGTGCCAGCTCGCCCACAGGGAGAGTACAGCCCCAGCATTTT
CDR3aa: CASSPTGRVQPQHF

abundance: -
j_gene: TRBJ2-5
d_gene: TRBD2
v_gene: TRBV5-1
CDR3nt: TGCGCCAGCAGCTTGGTTGCTAGCGGGGGGAAAGAGACCCAGTACTTC
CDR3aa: CASSLVASGGKETQYF

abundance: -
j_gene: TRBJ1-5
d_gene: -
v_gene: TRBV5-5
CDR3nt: TGTGCCAGCAGCTTGGCGGGGGAGCCCAATCAGCCCCAGCATTTT
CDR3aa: CASSLAGEPNQPQHF

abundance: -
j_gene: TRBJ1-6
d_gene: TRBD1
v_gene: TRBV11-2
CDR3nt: TGTGCCAGCAGCCTGGTGACAGGGGCCAAGTCACCCCTCCACTTT
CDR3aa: CASSLVTGAKSPLHF

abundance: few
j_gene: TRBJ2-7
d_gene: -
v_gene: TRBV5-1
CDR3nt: TGCGCCAGCAGCTCCCAGGTCCCGCCCCACTACGAGCAGTACTTC
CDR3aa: CASSSQVPPHYEQYF

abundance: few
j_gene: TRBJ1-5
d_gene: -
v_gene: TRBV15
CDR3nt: TGTGCCACCAGCAGACTGGCGGGTTCTCAGCCCCAGCATTTT
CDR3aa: CATSRLAGSQPQHF

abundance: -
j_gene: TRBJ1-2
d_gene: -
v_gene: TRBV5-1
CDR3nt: TGCGCCAGCAGCTTGGGGCAGTCATATGGCTACACCTTC
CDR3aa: CASSLGQSYGYTF

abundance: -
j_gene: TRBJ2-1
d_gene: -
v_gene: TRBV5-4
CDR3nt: TGTGCCAGCAGCTCGGTAGCGTTCGATGAGCAGTTCTTC
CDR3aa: CASSSVAFDEQFF

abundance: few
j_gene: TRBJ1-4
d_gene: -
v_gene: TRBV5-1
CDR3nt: TGCGCCAGCAGCTGGGGGCCGGGTGCTGAAAAACTGTTTTTT
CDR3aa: CASSWGPGAEKLFF

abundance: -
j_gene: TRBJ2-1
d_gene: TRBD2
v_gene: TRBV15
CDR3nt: TGTGCCACCAGCAGAGTACTAGCGGGTAACAATGAGCAGTTCTTC
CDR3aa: CATSRVLAGNNEQFF

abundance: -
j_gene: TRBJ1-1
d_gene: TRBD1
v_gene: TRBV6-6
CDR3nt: TGTGCCAGCAGTTACCAGGGGGAGATGAACACTGAAGCTTTCTTT
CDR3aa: CASSYQGEMNTEAFF

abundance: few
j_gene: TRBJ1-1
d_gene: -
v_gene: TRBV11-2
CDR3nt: TGTGCCAGCAGCTTCGACTGGAACACTGAAGCTTTCTTT
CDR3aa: CASSFDWNTEAFF

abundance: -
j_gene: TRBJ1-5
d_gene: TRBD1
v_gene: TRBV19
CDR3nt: TGTGCCAGTAGTATTTGGACAGGGGTGGGCAATCAGCCCCAGCATTTT
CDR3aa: CASSIWTGVGNQPQHF

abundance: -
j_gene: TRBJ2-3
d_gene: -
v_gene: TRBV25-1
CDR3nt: TGTGCCAGCAGCTCTTGGGGCGGAACAGATACGCAGTATTTT
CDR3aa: CASSSWGGTDTQYF

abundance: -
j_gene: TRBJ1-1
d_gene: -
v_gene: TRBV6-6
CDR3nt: TGTGCCAGCAGTTACCGTAACACTGAAGCTTTCTTT
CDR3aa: CASSYRNTEAFF

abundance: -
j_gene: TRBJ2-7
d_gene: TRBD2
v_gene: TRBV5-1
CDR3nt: TGCGCCAGCAGCTATCTAGCGGGAGGCTCCTACGAGCAGTACTTC
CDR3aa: CASSYLAGGSYEQYF

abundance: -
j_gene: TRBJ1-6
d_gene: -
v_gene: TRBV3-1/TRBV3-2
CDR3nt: TGTGCCAGCAGCCATCGGGGGGCCAATTCACCCCTCCACTTT
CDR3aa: CASSHRGANSPLHF

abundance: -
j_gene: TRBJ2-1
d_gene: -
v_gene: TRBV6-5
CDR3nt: TGTGCCTGTTCTAGAGGGACACCGTCCTACAATGAGCAGTTCTTC
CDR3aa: CACSRGTPSYNEQFF

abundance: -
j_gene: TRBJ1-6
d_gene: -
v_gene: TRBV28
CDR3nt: TGTGCCAGCAGTGGGGACATCTCATCACCCCTCCACTTT
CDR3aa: CASSGDISSPLHF

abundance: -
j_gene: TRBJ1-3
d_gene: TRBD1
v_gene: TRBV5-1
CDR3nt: TGCGCCAGCAGCAGGACAGGGGGGGCTGGAAACACCATATATTTT
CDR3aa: CASSRTGGAGNTIYF

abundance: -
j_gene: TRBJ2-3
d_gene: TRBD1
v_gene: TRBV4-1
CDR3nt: TGCGCCAGCAGCCAAGCGCGAGATTTGTGGACAGGGGCAGATACGCAGTATTTT
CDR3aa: CASSQARDLWTGADTQYF

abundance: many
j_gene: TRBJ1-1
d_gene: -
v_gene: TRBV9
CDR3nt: TGTGCCAGCAGCGTAGCACGGGAGACTGAAGCTTTCTTT
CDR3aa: CASSVARETEAFF

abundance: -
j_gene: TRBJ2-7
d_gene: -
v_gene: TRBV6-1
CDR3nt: TGTGCCAGCAGTGACAGACTAGGAAATTCCTACGAGCAGTACTTC
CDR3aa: CASSDRLGNSYEQYF

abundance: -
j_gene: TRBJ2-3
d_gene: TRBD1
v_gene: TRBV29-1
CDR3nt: TGCAGCGTGCCAGACAGGGGAACTACGCAGTATTTT
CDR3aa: CSVPDRGTTQYF

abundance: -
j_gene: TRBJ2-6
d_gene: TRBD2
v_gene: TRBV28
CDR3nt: TGTGCCAGCACCGCAGCCGGACTAGCGGGAGCTGGGGCCAACGTCCTGACTTTC
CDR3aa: CASTAAGLAGAGANVLTF

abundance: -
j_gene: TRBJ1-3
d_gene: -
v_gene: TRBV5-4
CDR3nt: TGTGCCAGCAGCTTACAGGCGTCAGAAAACACCATATATTTT
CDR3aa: CASSLQASENTIYF

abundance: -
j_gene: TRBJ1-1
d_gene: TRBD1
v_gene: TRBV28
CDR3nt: TGTGCCAGCAGTTTAGGCGGGACAGCGAACACTGAAGCTTTCTTT
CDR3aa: CASSLGGTANTEAFF

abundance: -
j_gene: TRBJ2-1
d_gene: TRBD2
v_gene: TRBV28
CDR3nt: TGTGCCAGCAGTGTACGAGCGGGGGGGCCCTACAATGAGCAGTTCTTC
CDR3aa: CASSVRAGGPYNEQFF

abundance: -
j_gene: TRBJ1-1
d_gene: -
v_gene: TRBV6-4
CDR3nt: TGTGCCAGCAGTGACACGGGGAGGACTGAAGCTTTCTTT
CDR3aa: CASSDTGRTEAFF

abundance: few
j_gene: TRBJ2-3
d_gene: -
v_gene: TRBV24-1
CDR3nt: TGTGCCACCAAGGTTTGGAGCGAACAGGTGGAAACAGATACGCAGTATTTT
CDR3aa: CATKVWSEQVETDTQYF

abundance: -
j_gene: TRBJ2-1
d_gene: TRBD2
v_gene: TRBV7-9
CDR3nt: TGTGCCAGCAGCTTAGACGGGGGGAGTCACAATGAGCAGTTCTTC
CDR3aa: CASSLDGGSHNEQFF

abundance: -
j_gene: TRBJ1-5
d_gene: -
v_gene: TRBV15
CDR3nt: TGTGCCACCAGCAGAGTTGAGGCCTATCAGCCCCAGCATTTT
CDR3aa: CATSRVEAYQPQHF

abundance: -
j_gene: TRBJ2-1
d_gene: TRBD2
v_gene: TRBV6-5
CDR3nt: TGTGCCAGCAGTTACTCACGCGGGAGCTCCTACAATGAGCAGTTCTTC
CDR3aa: CASSYSRGSSYNEQFF